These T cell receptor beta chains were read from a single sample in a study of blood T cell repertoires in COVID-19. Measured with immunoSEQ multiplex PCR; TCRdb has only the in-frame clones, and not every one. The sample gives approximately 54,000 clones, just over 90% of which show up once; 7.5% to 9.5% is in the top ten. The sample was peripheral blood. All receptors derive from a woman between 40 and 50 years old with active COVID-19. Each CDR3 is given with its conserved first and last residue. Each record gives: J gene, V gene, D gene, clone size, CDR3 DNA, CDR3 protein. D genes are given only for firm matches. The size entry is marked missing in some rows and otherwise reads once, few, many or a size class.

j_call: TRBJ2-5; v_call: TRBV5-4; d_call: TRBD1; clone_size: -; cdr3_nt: TGTGCCAGCAGCATTGGGACAGGGGATACTGAGACCCAGTACTTC; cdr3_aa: CASSIGTGDTETQYF
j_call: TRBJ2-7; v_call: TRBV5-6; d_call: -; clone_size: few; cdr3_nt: TGTGCCAGCAGCCCACCGGGTGGGAGAACCTACGAGCAGTACTTC; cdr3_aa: CASSPPGGRTYEQYF
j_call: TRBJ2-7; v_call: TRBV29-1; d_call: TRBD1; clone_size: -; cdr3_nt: TGCAGCGCCCTTCCGGGACAGGGGTCCGAGCAGTACTTC; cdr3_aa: CSALPGQGSEQYF
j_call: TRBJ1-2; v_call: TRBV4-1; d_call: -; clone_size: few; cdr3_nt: TGCGCCAGCAGCCAAGGGGACGGAGGGGTCTATGGCTACACCTTC; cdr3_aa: CASSQGDGGVYGYTF
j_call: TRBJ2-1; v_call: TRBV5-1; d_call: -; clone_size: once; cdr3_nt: TGCGCCAGCAGCTCGGTGAGCTCCTACAATGAGCAGTTCTTC; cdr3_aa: CASSSVSSYNEQFF
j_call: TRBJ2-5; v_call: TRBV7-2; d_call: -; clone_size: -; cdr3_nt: TGTGCCAGCAGCTTATTAATGGGGGGGACCCAGTACTTC; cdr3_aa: CASSLLMGGTQYF
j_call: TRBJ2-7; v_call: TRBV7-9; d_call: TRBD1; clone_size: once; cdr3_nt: TGTGCCAGCAGTCCCGGGACAGGGCGACACGAGCAGTACTTC; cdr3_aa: CASSPGTGRHEQYF
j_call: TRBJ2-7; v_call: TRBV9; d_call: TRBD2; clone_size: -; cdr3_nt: TGTGCCAGCAGCACGAGGACTAGGATCTACGAGCAGTACTTC; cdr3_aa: CASSTRTRIYEQYF
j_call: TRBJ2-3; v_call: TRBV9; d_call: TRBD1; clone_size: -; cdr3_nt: TGTGCCAGCAGCACGACAGGGCAATTCACAGATACGCAGTATTTT; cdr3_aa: CASSTTGQFTDTQYF
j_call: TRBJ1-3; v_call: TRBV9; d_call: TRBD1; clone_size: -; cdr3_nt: TGTGCCAGCAGCGCTAGACAGGGGGCGTTCGGAAACACCATATATTTT; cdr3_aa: CASSARQGAFGNTIYF